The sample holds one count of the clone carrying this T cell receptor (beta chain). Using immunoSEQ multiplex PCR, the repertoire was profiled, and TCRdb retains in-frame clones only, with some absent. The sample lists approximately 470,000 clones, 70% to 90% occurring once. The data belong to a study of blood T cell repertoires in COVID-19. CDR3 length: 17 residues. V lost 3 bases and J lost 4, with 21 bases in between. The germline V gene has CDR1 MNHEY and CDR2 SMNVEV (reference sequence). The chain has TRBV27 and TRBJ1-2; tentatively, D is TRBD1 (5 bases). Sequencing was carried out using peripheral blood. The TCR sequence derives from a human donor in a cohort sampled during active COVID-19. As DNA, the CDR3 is TGTGCCAGCAGTTTTCGGTCAGGGAGGTTGTCGGGCTATGGCTACACCTTC. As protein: CASSFRSGRLSGYGYTF.